A selection of T cell receptor beta chains follows, all from one sample in a study of identical twins. TCRdb redid the calling of the 5' RACE reads with MiXCR, one entry per CDR3 protein. The sample includes hundreds of thousands of distinct CDR3 sequences, approximately 20% of them seen just once. In addition, the sample was reused for a study of yellow fever vaccine responses in identical twins.

Sequenced material: CD4+ T cells sorted from blood. Every receptor here comes from a woman between 18 and 29 years old in good health. CDR3s include the opening cysteine and the closing phenylalanine or tryptophan. D genes are given only for firm matches. The size of a clone is reported for some rows only, either as once, few or many, or as a class for expanded clones.

CDR3aa	CDR3nt	j_gene	abundance	d_gene	v_gene
CASSSDRADTQYF	TGTGCCAGCAGCTCCGACAGGGCAGATACGCAGTATTTT	TRBJ2-3	few	TRBD1	TRBV11-2
CASSRLTSLYEQYF	TGTGCCAGCAGCCGATTGACTAGTCTCTACGAGCAGTACTTC	TRBJ2-7	few	.	TRBV28
CASSDFPSGGNTQYF	TGTGCCAGCAGTGACTTTCCTAGCGGGGGGAATACGCAGTATTTT	TRBJ2-3	.	TRBD2	TRBV6-4
CASSLQSGRYSYEQYF	TGTGCCAGCAGTTTACAGAGCGGGAGGTACTCCTACGAGCAGTACTTC	TRBJ2-7	.	TRBD2	TRBV12-3/TRBV12-4
CAISESGGVGNEQFF	TGTGCCATCAGTGAGTCTGGCGGGGTGGGGAATGAGCAGTTCTTC	TRBJ2-1	few	.	TRBV10-3
CATSRGNELLTGELFF	TGTGCCACCAGCAGAGGGAACGAACTTCTCACCGGGGAGCTGTTTTTT	TRBJ2-2	.	.	TRBV15
CASRTETPRVNEQFF	TGTGCCAGCAGAACGGAGACACCTCGGGTCAATGAGCAGTTCTTC	TRBJ2-1	.	.	TRBV2
CASSLRLADRFYNEQFF	TGTGCCAGCAGCTTGAGGCTAGCGGATAGATTCTACAATGAGCAGTTCTTC	TRBJ2-1	few	TRBD2	TRBV5-6
CSAKDRGNSPLHF	TGCAGTGCTAAGGACAGGGGTAATTCACCCCTCCACTTT	TRBJ1-6	.	TRBD1	TRBV20-1
CASSAGQVASEETQYF	TGTGCCAGCAGCGCCGGCCAAGTGGCTAGCGAAGAGACCCAGTACTTC	TRBJ2-5	few	.	TRBV7-9
CASSLQRGVSYNEQFF	TGTGCCAGCAGCTTGCAGCGGGGGGTCTCCTACAATGAGCAGTTCTTC	TRBJ2-1	.	TRBD2	TRBV5-4
CSARDRVGNEQFF	TGCAGCGCCAGAGACAGAGTTGGGAATGAGCAGTTCTTC	TRBJ2-1	.	.	TRBV29-1
CSAMGLAGGMWDNEQFF	TGCAGTGCTATGGGACTAGCGGGAGGGATGTGGGATAATGAGCAGTTCTTC	TRBJ2-1	.	TRBD2	TRBV20-1
CASSADRVAYYGYTF	TGTGCCAGCAGTGCAGACAGGGTCGCGTACTATGGCTACACCTTC	TRBJ1-2	few	TRBD1	TRBV27
CASRRPGDGELFF	TGTGCCAGCAGGAGACCGGGGGACGGGGAGCTGTTTTTT	TRBJ2-2	few	.	TRBV7-8
CASSSGDRGLTEQYF	TGCGCCAGCAGCTCGGGAGACAGGGGGCTAACCGAGCAGTACTTC	TRBJ2-7	few	TRBD1	TRBV5-1
CASSLRLYYEQYF	TGTGCCAGCAGTTTAAGGCTATACTACGAGCAGTACTTC	TRBJ2-7	few	.	TRBV27
CASSLVGRTSGTSTDTQYF	TGTGCCAGCAGCTTAGTGGGCCGGACTAGCGGGACTAGCACAGATACGCAGTATTTT	TRBJ2-3	.	TRBD2	TRBV7-6
CASSSLGSGAGGSYNEQFF	TGTGCCAGCAGTTCCCTGGGTAGCGGGGCTGGGGGTTCTTACAATGAGCAGTTCTTC	TRBJ2-1	.	TRBD2	TRBV12-3/TRBV12-4
CASSFSRKLFF	TGTGCCAGCAGTTTCTCCAGAAAACTGTTTTTT	TRBJ1-4	.	.	TRBV12-3/TRBV12-4
CASSPATGRYNSPLHF	TGTGCCAGCTCACCAGCTACAGGCCGCTATAATTCACCCCTCCACTTT	TRBJ1-6	.	.	TRBV18
CASSVLPGTTINEQFF	TGCGCCAGCAGCGTCCTACCCGGGACGACCATAAATGAGCAGTTCTTC	TRBJ2-1	.	.	TRBV5-1
CSARFVGDIQYF	TGCAGTGCTAGATTCGTAGGGGACATTCAGTACTTC	TRBJ2-4	.	.	TRBV20-1
CASSFRRDSYEQYF	TGTGCCAGCAGTTTCCGGCGGGACTCCTACGAGCAGTACTTC	TRBJ2-7	many	.	TRBV12-3/TRBV12-4
CASSKEAAGEETQYF	TGTGCCAGCAGCAAAGAGGCGGCAGGGGAAGAGACCCAGTACTTC	TRBJ2-5	.	.	TRBV21-1
CSVAGEETQYF	TGCAGCGTTGCCGGCGAAGAGACCCAGTACTTC	TRBJ2-5	.	.	TRBV29-1
CASSLIGREGQTDTQYF	TGTGCCAGCAGCTTAATCGGGCGGGAGGGCCAAACAGATACGCAGTATTTT	TRBJ2-3	.	TRBD2	TRBV7-3
CASSLDGGNEQFF	TGTGCCAGCAGCTTAGATGGAGGCAATGAGCAGTTCTTC	TRBJ2-1	many	.	TRBV7-9
CSARWLVGDTQYF	TGCAGTGCTAGATGGCTAGTCGGAGATACGCAGTATTTT	TRBJ2-3	.	.	TRBV20-1
CSAFKGGYEQYF	TGCAGTGCATTTAAGGGGGGCTACGAGCAGTACTTC	TRBJ2-7	few	.	TRBV20-1
CASSLGDRVALEQYF	TGTGCCAGCAGCTTGGGGGACAGGGTAGCCCTCGAGCAGTACTTC	TRBJ2-7	.	TRBD1	TRBV5-6
CASSQDSPGAINYSPLHF	TGCGCCAGCAGCCAAGATTCCCCGGGGGCTATTAATTATTCACCCCTCCACTTT	TRBJ1-6	many	.	TRBV4-1
CASSQDSRLQGAGSPLHF	TGCGCCAGCAGCCAAGATTCTCGCTTACAGGGGGCAGGTTCACCCCTCCACTTT	TRBJ1-6	.	TRBD1	TRBV4-1
CSVEDRSYNEQFF	TGCAGCGTTGAAGATCGGTCCTACAATGAGCAGTTCTTC	TRBJ2-1	.	.	TRBV29-1
CASRPPTGSGSEAFF	TGTGCCAGCAGACCCCCGACAGGGTCCGGATCTGAAGCTTTCTTT	TRBJ1-1	few	TRBD1	TRBV3-1
CASSQGQLIGTDTQYF	TGTGCCAGCAGCCAAGGACAGTTGATAGGCACAGATACGCAGTATTTT	TRBJ2-3	many	.	TRBV14
CASSEAGRDRFSYGYTF	TGTGCCAGCAGTGAAGCGGGCAGGGACAGGTTCAGCTATGGCTACACCTTC	TRBJ1-2	.	TRBD1	TRBV6-1
CASSNPGPTANEQFF	TGTGCCAGCAGTAACCCGGGCCCCACGGCCAATGAGCAGTTCTTC	TRBJ2-1	few	.	TRBV12-3/TRBV12-4
CAISRTETEQFF	TGTGCCATCAGTCGGACAGAGACTGAGCAGTTCTTC	TRBJ2-1	.	.	TRBV10-3
CASTTGGSGYNEQFF	TGTGCCAGCACCACCGGAGGGAGTGGCTACAATGAGCAGTTCTTC	TRBJ2-1	.	.	TRBV6-1
CAISDGLAKFF	TGTGCCATCAGTGATGGGCTAGCAAAGTTCTTC	TRBJ2-1	.	.	TRBV10-3
CSVELAGGLPEQFF	TGCAGCGTTGAACTAGCGGGAGGCCTCCCCGAGCAGTTCTTC	TRBJ2-1	many	TRBD2	TRBV29-1
CASSLTYLAGGRNEQFF	TGTGCCAGCAGCTTAACCTATTTAGCGGGAGGGAGAAATGAGCAGTTCTTC	TRBJ2-1	.	TRBD2	TRBV7-6
CSARGLAKGIDTQYF	TGCAGTGCTAGAGGACTAGCAAAGGGAATAGATACGCAGTATTTT	TRBJ2-3	.	TRBD2	TRBV20-1
CASSRGLAGKWGNEQFF	TGTGCCAGCAGCCGTGGACTAGCGGGAAAATGGGGCAATGAGCAGTTCTTC	TRBJ2-1	few	TRBD2	TRBV3-1
CASSQGLGRNEQFF	TGTGCCAGCAGCCAAGGTCTAGGGAGAAATGAGCAGTTCTTC	TRBJ2-1	few	.	TRBV3-1
CASSLGVGQTNTEAFF	TGTGCCAGCAGCTTGGGGGTGGGACAGACAAACACTGAAGCTTTCTTT	TRBJ1-1	.	TRBD1	TRBV5-6
CASSLSLPSTDTQYF	TGTGCCAGCAGTTTGTCCTTACCTAGCACAGATACGCAGTATTTT	TRBJ2-3	few	.	TRBV12-3/TRBV12-4
CASSWTGGRNEQFF	TGTGCCAGCAGCTGGACAGGGGGCCGCAATGAGCAGTTCTTC	TRBJ2-1	.	TRBD1	TRBV5-4
CSATYRNNQPQHF	TGCAGTGCTACGTACAGAAACAATCAGCCCCAGCATTTT	TRBJ1-5	few	.	TRBV20-1
CASSPDRLIHSPLHF	TGTGCCAGCAGCCCGGACAGGCTGATACATTCACCCCTCCACTTT	TRBJ1-6	.	TRBD1	TRBV3-1